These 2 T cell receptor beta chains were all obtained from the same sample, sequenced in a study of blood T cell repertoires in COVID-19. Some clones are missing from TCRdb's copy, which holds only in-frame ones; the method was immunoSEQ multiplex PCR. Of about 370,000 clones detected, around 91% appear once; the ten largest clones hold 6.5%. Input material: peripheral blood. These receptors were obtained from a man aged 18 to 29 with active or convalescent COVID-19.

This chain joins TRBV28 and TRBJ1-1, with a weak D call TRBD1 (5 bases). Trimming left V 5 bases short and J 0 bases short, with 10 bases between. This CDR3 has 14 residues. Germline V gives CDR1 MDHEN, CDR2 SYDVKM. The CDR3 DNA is TGTGCCAGCAGTCCTGACAGCTTGAACACTGAAGCTTTCTTT. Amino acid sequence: CASSPDSLNTEAFF.

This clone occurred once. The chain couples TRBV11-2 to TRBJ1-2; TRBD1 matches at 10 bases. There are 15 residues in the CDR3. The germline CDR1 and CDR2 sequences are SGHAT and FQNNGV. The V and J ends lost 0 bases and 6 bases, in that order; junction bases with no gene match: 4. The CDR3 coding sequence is TGTGCCAGCAGCTTAGATTGGGGACAGGGGAATGGCTACACCTTC. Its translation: CASSLDWGQGNGYTF.